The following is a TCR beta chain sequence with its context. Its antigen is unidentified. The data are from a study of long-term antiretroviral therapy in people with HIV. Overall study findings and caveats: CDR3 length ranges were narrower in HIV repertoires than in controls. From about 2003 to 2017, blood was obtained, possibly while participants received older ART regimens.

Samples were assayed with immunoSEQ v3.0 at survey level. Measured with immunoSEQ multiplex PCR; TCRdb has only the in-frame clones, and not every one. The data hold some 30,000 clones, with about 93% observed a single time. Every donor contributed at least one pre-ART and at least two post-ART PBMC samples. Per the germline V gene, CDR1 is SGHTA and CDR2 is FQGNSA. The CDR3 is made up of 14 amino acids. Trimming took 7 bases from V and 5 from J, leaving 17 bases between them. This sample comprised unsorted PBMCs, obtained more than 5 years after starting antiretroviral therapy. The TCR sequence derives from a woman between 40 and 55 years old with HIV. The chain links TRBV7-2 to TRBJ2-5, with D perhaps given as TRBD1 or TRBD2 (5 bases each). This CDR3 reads CASILGPSGETQYF. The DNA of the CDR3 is TGTGCCAGCATCTTGGGACCGAGCGGTGAGACCCAGTACTTC.